These 3 T cell receptor beta chains share one sample of origin, sequenced in a study of blood T cells in healthy people across ages. A second PCR of 7 to 11 cycles used a sample-barcoded 5' primer and a J-beta primer mix. TCRdb re-analysed the 5' RACE reads in MiXCR, keeping a single row per CDR3 protein. Of roughly 1.7 million distinct CDR3 sequences in the sample, approximately 32% are singletons; the top ten hold around 10%. The material sequenced was blood. Receptor source: a woman younger than 45 in good health.

This clonotype has a count of ten or more. The V and J genes are TRBV4-1 and TRBJ2-3, with D tentatively TRBD1 (5 bases). The CDR3 runs 17 residues. Germline CDR1 is MGHRA and CDR2 is YSYEKL. With 0 bases removed from V and 4 bases from J, the gap between germline ends came to 17 bases. Here the CDR3 DNA reads TGCGCCAGCAGCCAAGATTGGCAAGCAGGGTTACCAGATACGCAGTATTTT. As protein: CASSQDWQAGLPDTQYF.

Notes on this clonotype: A junction boundary mismatches the germline segment, possibly from a read error. The genes are TRBV7-8 and TRBJ2-3, with 8 bases identical to TRBD2. The germline V gene has CDR1 SGHVS and CDR2 FQNEAQ. CDR3 size: 16 residues. In DNA form, the CDR3 reads TGTGCCAGCAGCACTCGGACGAGCGGGAGCATAGATACGCAGTATTTT. Amino acid sequence: CASSTRTSGSIDTQYF.

V is TRBV5-6 and J is TRBJ2-7, with D possibly matching TRBD2 (6 bases). Per germline, CDR1 SGHDT and CDR2 YYEEEE. This CDR3 comprises 11 residues. V shed 4 bases and J shed 10 bases, with 12 bases lying between them. CDR3 loop: CASSGGEAQYF. The CDR3 DNA follows: TGTGCCAGCAGCGGCGGGGAGGCCCAGTACTTC. The entire variable domain, with the rest obtained from reference TRBV5-6 and TRBJ2-7, is as follows: DAGVTQSPTHLIKTRGQQVTLRCSPKSGHDTVSWYQQALGQGPQFIFQYYEEEERQRGNFPDRFSGHQFPNYSSELNVNALLLGDSALYLCASSGGEAQYFGPGTRLTVT.